The 30 T cell receptor beta chains below all came from one sample that was sequenced in a study of Ad26.COV2.S vaccination and SARS-CoV-2 variants. Profiled with immunoSEQ multiplex PCR; TCRdb holds only in-frame clones, not every one. Of some 190,000 clones in the sample, about 83% are singletons; the top ten hold more than 4.5%. This sample comprised peripheral blood, obtained after recovery from COVID-19. The receptors come from a human donor who had recovered from COVID-19.

This chain links TRBV12-3 or TRBV12-4 with TRBJ1-1; TRBD1 agrees at 9 bases. The J segment lost 6 bases and the V segment lost 7 bases, leaving 6 bases of the junction unmatched. The CDR3 is 13 amino acids. The chain's CDR3 is CASNGDRAAEAFF. CDR3 nucleotide sequence: TGTGCCAGCAATGGGGACAGGGCCGCTGAAGCTTTCTTT.

This chain connects TRBV3-1 (or the pseudogene TRBV3-2) to TRBJ2-2; tentative D call: TRBD2 (6 bases). The CDR3 sequence is 15 residues long. Between the trimmed V and J ends, which lost 4 bases and 6 bases, there was a span of 15 bases. Germline V gives CDR1 LGHDT, CDR2 YNNKEL (reference sequence). The CDR3: CASSLSAGGAGELFF. Here the CDR3 DNA reads TGTGCCAGCAGCCTCTCGGCGGGCGGGGCCGGGGAGCTGTTTTTT.

The chain combines TRBV19 with TRBJ1-2; weak D call: TRBD1 (5 bases). V lost 6 bases to trimming and J lost 1 base, with 12 bases between them. Per germline, CDR1 LNHDA and CDR2 SQIVND (reference sequence). The CDR3 loop spans 14 amino acids. In DNA, the CDR3 is TGTGCCAGTAGCGACAGTTTTTATAACTATGGCTACACCTTC. Translated: CASSDSFYNYGYTF.

The chain combines TRBV30 with TRBJ2-5; 15 bases map to TRBD2. The CDR3 is 16 residues long. CDR1 is GTSNPN, CDR2 SVGIG, per germline (reference sequence). V shed 2 bases, J shed 5 bases, and the junction held 6 bases outside the gene matches. The CDR3: CAWSPGTSGRKETQYF. The CDR3, as DNA: TGTGCCTGGAGTCCGGGGACTAGCGGGAGGAAGGAGACCCAGTACTTC.

This chain links TRBV6-5 with TRBJ1-1; D call uncertain. Between the trimmed V and J ends, which lost 6 bases and 1 base, there was a span of 9 bases. Germline V gene lookup returns CDR1 MNHEY and CDR2 SVGAGI. This CDR3 comprises 13 residues. The DNA for the CDR3 is TGTGCCAGCAGCTTAACCAGGAACACTGAAGCTTTCTTT. It specifies CASSLTRNTEAFF.

This clone occurred once. V gene TRBV2 combines with J gene TRBJ2-1, with unresolved D. The germline V gene has CDR1 SNHLY and CDR2 FYNNEI. V was cut by 2 bases and J by 6 bases, with 11 bases left in between. This CDR3 region has 14 residues. The CDR3 loop reads CASSEKGYLNEQFF. In nucleotides, the CDR3 is TGTGCCAGCAGTGAAAAGGGTTACCTCAATGAGCAGTTCTTC.

The chain links TRBV27 to TRBJ1-1, with 11 bases identical to TRBD1. CDR3 length: 16 residues. Germline V gene sequence: CDR1 MNHEY, CDR2 SMNVEV (reference sequence). J was trimmed by 8 bases and V by 6 bases; bases with no gene match: 14. CDR3 amino acids: CASSSGQGARIGEAFF. The CDR3 DNA reads as TGTGCCAGCAGCTCTGGACAGGGGGCCCGGATAGGGGAAGCTTTCTTT.

This chain uses TRBV18 with TRBJ2-1; 12 bases line up with TRBD2. Per germline, CDR1 KGHSH and CDR2 LQKENI. This CDR3 has 18 residues. J gave up 0 bases and V 4 bases, and 7 bases lay outside the gene matches. CDR3 nucleotide sequence: TGTGCCAGCTCACTCACTAGCGGGGGGACCATCTCCTACAATGAGCAGTTCTTC. Translation: CASSLTSGGTISYNEQFF.

The chain uses TRBV7-2 and TRBJ2-7; D gene unclear. Germline values: CDR1 SGHTA, CDR2 FQGNSA. The CDR3 length is 14 residues. The V end was cut by 3 bases, the J end by 2 bases, with 11 bases between. CDR3 nucleotides: TGTGCCAGCAGCTTTAACGCGTTTACCTACGAGCAGTACTTC. Its protein product is CASSFNAFTYEQYF.

The V and J genes are TRBV3-1 (or the pseudogene TRBV3-2) and TRBJ1-4; maybe TRBD1 (5 bases). The CDR3 has 16 amino acids. Trimming removed 4 bases at V and 0 bases at J, with 12 bases between. Germline CDR1 and CDR2: LGHDT and YNNKEL (reference sequence). The CDR3 here is CASSLTGPATNEKLFF. CDR3 nucleotide sequence: TGTGCCAGCAGCCTGACGGGGCCTGCAACTAATGAAAAACTGTTTTTT.

The chain combines TRBV4-2 with TRBJ2-3; 11 bases are shared with TRBD2. With 1 base clipped from V and 2 bases from J, the junction kept 2 bases outside the gene matches. The CDR3 totals 16 residues. Germline V lookup: CDR1 LGHNA, CDR2 YNFKEQ. For the CDR3, the DNA is TGTGCCAGCAGCCAAGTTAGCGGGGGGGCCACAGATACGCAGTATTTT. Translated, it gives CASSQVSGGATDTQYF.

The rearrangement links TRBV12-3 or TRBV12-4 to TRBJ2-5; the match to TRBD2 covers 10 bases. V was clipped by 7 bases and J by 7 bases; unmatched bases: 6. CDR3 length: 13 residues. The chain's CDR3 is CASNLAGVGTQYF. The CDR3 DNA is TGTGCCAGCAATCTAGCGGGAGTTGGGACCCAGTACTTC.

As DNA, the CDR3 is TGTGCCAGCAGCCGGGGGGGATGGCTAGCGGACACAGATACGCAGTATTTT. It codes for CASSRGGWLADTDTQYF. The genes are TRBV7-2 and TRBJ2-3; the match to TRBD2 covers 8 bases. Germline CDR1 is SGHTA and CDR2 is FQGNSA. This CDR3 is 17 amino acids long. The ends lost 5 bases at V and 2 bases at J; junction bases unmatched: 12. Drawing the rest from reference TRBV7-2 and TRBJ2-3, the complete variable domain is GAGVSQSPSNKVTEKGKDVELRCDPISGHTALYWYRQSLGQGLEFLIYFQGNSAPDKSGLPSDRFSAERTGGSVSTLTIQRTQQEDSAVYLCASSRGGWLADTDTQYFGPGTRLTVL.

V usage is TRBV30 and J usage is TRBJ1-2; no clear D gene. CDR1 is GTSNPN and CDR2 is SVGIG in the germline V gene (reference sequence). This CDR3 spans 14 amino acids. V dropped 1 base and J dropped 7 bases, with 16 bases sitting between them. In DNA, the CDR3 is TGTGCCTGGAGTGAGACGTGGAATAGGGCTGGCTACACCTTC. Translating gives CAWSETWNRAGYTF.

The genes are TRBV2 and TRBJ2-4, with D perhaps matching TRBD1 or TRBD2 (5 bases each). Per the germline V gene, CDR1 is SNHLY and CDR2 is FYNNEI. This CDR3 contains 15 residues. With 5 bases removed from V and 1 base from J, the gap between germline ends came to 12 bases. The chain's CDR3 is CASSRAEGAKNIQYF. The CDR3 DNA reads TGTGCCAGCAGTAGGGCAGAGGGGGCCAAAAACATTCAGTACTTC.

This clone was counted between two and nine times. J is TRBJ2-1 and V is TRBV7-7; D unresolved. Trimming left V 2 bases short and J 0 bases short, with 8 bases between. Looked up from germline, CDR1 is SSHAT and CDR2 is FNYEAQ (reference sequence). This CDR3 is 15 amino acids long. CDR3 sequence (DNA): TGTGCCAGCAGCTTATTCGAAAGCTCCTACAATGAGCAGTTCTTC. Its translation: CASSLFESSYNEQFF.

CDR3 DNA: TGTGCCAGCAGTGAAGAGGCAGGGGAAGGACAGCCCCAGCATTTT. Translated: CASSEEAGEGQPQHF. The V call is TRBV2, the J call TRBJ1-5, with a possible D match to TRBD1 (6 bases). CDR3 length equals 15 residues. CDR1 and CDR2 (germline): SNHLY, FYNNEI. V lost 1 base and J 7 bases, leaving 14 bases between the germline ends.

V gene TRBV9 combines with J gene TRBJ2-3; D is unresolved. The germline V gene has CDR1 SGDLS and CDR2 YYNGEE. The CDR3 extends over 16 amino acids. The V end was cut by 0 bases, the J end by 0 bases, with 11 bases between. The CDR3 region has the DNA TGTGCCAGCAGCGTAGATGGCTTTTCTAGCACAGATACGCAGTATTTT. It yields the protein CASSVDGFSSTDTQYF.

The rearrangement joins TRBV10-3 to TRBJ1-6; no reliable D call. V was pared by 6 bases and J by 5 bases, with 11 bases between. CDR1 and CDR2 from the germline V gene are ENHRY and SYGVKD. This CDR3 has 14 amino acids. CDR3 residues: CAIRRTDNNSPLHF. The CDR3 DNA follows: TGTGCCATCAGGCGAACAGACAATAATTCACCCCTCCACTTT.

The chain has TRBV5-1 and TRBJ2-3, with TRBD2 identical over 12 bases. Germline CDR1 and CDR2: SGHRS and YFSETQ. The trim removed 0 bases at V and 4 bases at J, leaving 3 bases unmatched. The CDR3 length is 16 residues. The CDR3 bases are TGCGCCAGCAGCTTGGCGCTAGCGGGGGGGTCAGATACGCAGTATTTT. It translates to CASSLALAGGSDTQYF.

This clone has just one count. Here the CDR3 reads CASSPPGNLETQYF. The CDR3 bases are TGTGCCAGCTCACCACCGGGGAACCTAGAGACCCAGTACTTC. This chain uses TRBV18 with TRBJ2-5; D ambiguous. The CDR3 covers 14 residues. The germline V gene has CDR1 KGHSH and CDR2 LQKENI. The V gene lost 0 bases and the J gene lost 4 bases, with 9 bases spanning the gap.

The chain joins TRBV4-1 to TRBJ2-1; D perhaps matches TRBD2 (6 bases). Germline CDR1 MGHRA, CDR2 YSYEKL. The CDR3 consists of 18 residues. With 0 bases removed from V and 0 bases from J, the gap between germline ends came to 15 bases. The CDR3 spells CASSQDRLASSSYNEQFF. As DNA, the CDR3 is TGCGCCAGCAGCCAAGACCGGCTAGCGTCGAGCTCCTACAATGAGCAGTTCTTC.

V usage is TRBV4-1 and J usage is TRBJ1-6; 8 bases are shared with TRBD1. V was pared by 4 bases and J by 9 bases, with 2 bases of the junction left unmatched. Per the germline V gene, CDR1 is MGHRA and CDR2 is YSYEKL. The CDR3 length is 13 residues. Written as DNA, the CDR3 is TGCGCCAGCAGCCTAGACAGGGGTTCACCCCTCCACTTT. Protein: CASSLDRGSPLHF.

In nucleotides, the CDR3 is TGTGCCAGCAGCTACATCGGGGGCAGCTATGGCTACACCTTC. Protein product: CASSYIGGSYGYTF. The chain has TRBV5-8 and TRBJ1-2, with D possibly matching TRBD1 (6 bases). The germline CDR1 and CDR2 sequences are SGHTS and YDEGEE. The CDR3 contains 14 residues. V lost 3 bases and J 4 bases, leaving 13 bases between the germline ends.

This rearrangement joins TRBV4-1 to TRBJ1-1, with a tentative D call TRBD1 (5 bases). The CDR3 has 15 amino acids. Per the germline V gene, CDR1 is MGHRA and CDR2 is YSYEKL. Trimming pared 1 base from V and 0 bases from J, leaving 9 bases between. The CDR3 sequence: CASSQGGGLNTEAFF. The CDR3 coding sequence is TGCGCCAGCAGCCAAGGGGGCGGACTGAACACTGAAGCTTTCTTT.

V is TRBV6-6 and J is TRBJ2-7; 13 nucleotides align to TRBD2. There are 17 residues in the CDR3. Germline V lookup: CDR1 MNHNY, CDR2 SVGAGI (reference sequence). J was trimmed by 5 bases and V by 5 bases; bases with no gene match: 12. CDR3 residues: CASSLGVLAGGPNEQYF. The CDR3 nucleotides read TGTGCCAGCAGTCTTGGGGTACTAGCGGGAGGGCCCAACGAGCAGTACTTC.

DNA of the CDR3: TGTGCCAGCAGCTCAGGGGCGAGGAGCTCCTACGAGCAGTACTTC. It encodes CASSSGARSSYEQYF. V gene TRBV9 combines with J gene TRBJ2-7; D might be TRBD1 (6 bases). CDR1 and CDR2 (germline): SGDLS, YYNGEE. The germline V and J ends were trimmed by 4 bases and 0 bases, with 14 bases remaining between them. CDR3 length: 15 amino acids.

The rearrangement links TRBV4-1 to TRBJ2-7; TRBD2 is a possible D gene (7 bases). The germline CDR1 and CDR2 sequences are MGHRA and YSYEKL. CDR3 length: 17 residues. V was shortened by 4 bases and J by 1 base, with 20 bases between the two germline ends. Here the CDR3 reads CASSRAEGGLLSYEQYF. Written as DNA, the CDR3 is TGCGCCAGCAGCCGGGCGGAAGGGGGACTACTATCCTACGAGCAGTACTTC.

Only one count was recorded for this clone. This rearrangement joins TRBV4-2 to TRBJ2-7; TRBD1 is a possible D gene (5 bases). This CDR3 region has 14 residues. Trimming took 1 base from V and 1 from J, leaving 8 bases between them. CDR1 is LGHNA, CDR2 YNFKEQ, per germline. The CDR3 sequence is CASSQVTGSYEQYF. The CDR3 bases are TGTGCCAGCAGCCAAGTAACAGGATCCTACGAGCAGTACTTC.

The chain is built from TRBV11-1 and TRBJ2-5; D remains unclear. CDR1 and CDR2 (germline): SGHAT, FQDESV (reference sequence). Trimming pared 2 bases from V and 1 base from J, leaving 14 bases between. The CDR3 covers 16 residues. CDR3 residues: CASSLLSSTLQETQYF. CDR3 sequence (DNA): TGTGCCAGCAGCTTATTAAGTTCCACCCTCCAAGAGACCCAGTACTTC.